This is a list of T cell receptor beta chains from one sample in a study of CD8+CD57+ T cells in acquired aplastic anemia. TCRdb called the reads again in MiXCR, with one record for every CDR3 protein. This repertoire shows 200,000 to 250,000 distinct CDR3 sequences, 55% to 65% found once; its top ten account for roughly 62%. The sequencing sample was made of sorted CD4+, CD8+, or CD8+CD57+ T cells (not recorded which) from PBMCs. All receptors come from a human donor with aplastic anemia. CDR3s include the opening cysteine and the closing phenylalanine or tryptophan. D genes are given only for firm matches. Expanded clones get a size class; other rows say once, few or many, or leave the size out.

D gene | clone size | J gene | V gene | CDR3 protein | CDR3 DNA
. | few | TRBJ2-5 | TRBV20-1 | CSALGIAQETQYF | TGCAGTGCTCTGGGAATAGCCCAAGAGACCCAGTACTTC
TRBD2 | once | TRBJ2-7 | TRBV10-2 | CASSPTSGVKYF | TGCGCCAGCAGCCCGACTAGCGGGGTGAAGTACTTC
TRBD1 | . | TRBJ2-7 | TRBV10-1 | CASILDRDPLEQYF | TGCGCCAGCATACTGGACAGGGATCCCCTCGAGCAGTACTTC
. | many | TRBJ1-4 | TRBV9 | CASSLGQTFNEKLFF | TGTGCCAGCAGCCTTGGACAGACCTTTAATGAAAAACTGTTTTTT
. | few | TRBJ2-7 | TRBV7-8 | CASSPGTSSSYEQYF | TGTGCCAGCAGCCCCGGGACCTCGAGCTCCTACGAGCAGTACTTC
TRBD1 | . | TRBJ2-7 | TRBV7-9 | CASSARQGAGEQYF | TGTGCCAGCAGCGCCCGACAGGGTGCGGGTGAGCAGTACTTC
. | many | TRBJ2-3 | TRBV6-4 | CASSPGTPDSTDTQYF | TGTGCCAGCAGCCCCGGGACACCAGATAGCACAGATACGCAGTATTTT
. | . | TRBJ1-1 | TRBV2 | CASRGDGEEAFF | TGTGCCAGCAGGGGGGACGGTGAGGAAGCTTTCTTT
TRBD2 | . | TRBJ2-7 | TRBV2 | CASRAGVGEQYF | TGTGCCAGCAGAGCGGGAGTCGGCGAGCAGTACTTC
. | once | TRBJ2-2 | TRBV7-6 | CASSLESWAGELFF | TGTGCCAGCAGCTTGGAGAGCTGGGCCGGGGAGCTGTTTTTT
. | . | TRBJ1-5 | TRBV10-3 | CASRFPGGGRQPQHF | TGTGCCAGCAGATTCCCCGGGGGGGGACGTCAGCCCCAGCATTTT
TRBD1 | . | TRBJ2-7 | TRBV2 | CASGQGLSYEQYF | TGTGCCAGCGGACAGGGGCTTTCCTACGAGCAATACTTC
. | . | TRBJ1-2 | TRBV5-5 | CASSLDWGGYGYAF | TGTGCCAGCAGCTTGGACTGGGGGGGCTATGGCTACGCCTTC
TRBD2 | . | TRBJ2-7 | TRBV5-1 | CASRGGTGPYEQYF | TGCGCCAGCAGGGGGGGGACGGGGCCCTACGAGCAGTACTTC
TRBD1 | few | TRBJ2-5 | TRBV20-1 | CSARGDREVQETQYF | TGCAGTGCTAGAGGGGACAGGGAAGTCCAAGAGACCCAGTACTTC